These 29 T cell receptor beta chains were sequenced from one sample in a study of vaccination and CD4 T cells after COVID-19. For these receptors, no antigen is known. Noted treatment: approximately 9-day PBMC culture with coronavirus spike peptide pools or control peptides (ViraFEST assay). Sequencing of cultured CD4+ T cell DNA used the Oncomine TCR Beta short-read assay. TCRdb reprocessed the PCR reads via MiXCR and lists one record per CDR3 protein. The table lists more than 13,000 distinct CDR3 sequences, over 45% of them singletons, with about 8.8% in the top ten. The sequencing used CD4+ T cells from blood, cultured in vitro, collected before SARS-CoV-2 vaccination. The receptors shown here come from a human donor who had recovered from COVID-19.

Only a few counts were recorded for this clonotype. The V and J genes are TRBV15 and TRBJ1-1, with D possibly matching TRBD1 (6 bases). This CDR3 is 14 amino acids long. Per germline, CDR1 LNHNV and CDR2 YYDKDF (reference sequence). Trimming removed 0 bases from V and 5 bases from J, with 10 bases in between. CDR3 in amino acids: CATSRDLRGTEAFF. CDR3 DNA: TGTGCCACCAGCAGAGATCTAAGGGGGACTGAAGCTTTCTTT.

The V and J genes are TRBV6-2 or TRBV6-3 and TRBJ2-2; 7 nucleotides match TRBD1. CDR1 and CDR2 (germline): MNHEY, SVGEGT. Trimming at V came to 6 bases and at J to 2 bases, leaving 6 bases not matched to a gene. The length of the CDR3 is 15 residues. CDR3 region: CASSWGQINTGELFF. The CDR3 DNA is TGTGCCAGCAGCTGGGGACAGATAAACACCGGGGAGCTGTTTTTT.

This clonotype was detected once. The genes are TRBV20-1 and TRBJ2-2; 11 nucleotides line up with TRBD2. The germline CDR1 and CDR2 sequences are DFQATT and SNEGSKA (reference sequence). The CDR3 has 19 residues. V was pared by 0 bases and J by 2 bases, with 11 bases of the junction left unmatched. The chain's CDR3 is CSARDDRKLAGANTGELFF. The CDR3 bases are TGCAGTGCTAGAGATGACAGGAAACTAGCGGGAGCTAACACCGGGGAGCTGTTTTTT.

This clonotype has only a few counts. The CDR3 is CASSLPGGLAYEQYF. The CDR3 coding sequence is TGTGCCAGCAGTTTACCCGGCGGACTAGCGTACGAGCAGTACTTC. The V and J genes are TRBV28 and TRBJ2-7; 9 nucleotides agree with TRBD2. The CDR3 consists of 15 residues. V shed 2 bases and J 4 bases; nucleotides not matched to a gene: 6. Germline assignment: CDR1 MDHEN and CDR2 SYDVKM.

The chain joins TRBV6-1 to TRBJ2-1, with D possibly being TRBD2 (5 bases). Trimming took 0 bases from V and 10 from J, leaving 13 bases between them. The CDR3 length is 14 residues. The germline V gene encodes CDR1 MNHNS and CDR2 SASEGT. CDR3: CASSEARRSGEQFF. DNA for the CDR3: TGTGCCAGCAGTGAAGCGAGGCGCTCGGGGGAGCAGTTCTTC.

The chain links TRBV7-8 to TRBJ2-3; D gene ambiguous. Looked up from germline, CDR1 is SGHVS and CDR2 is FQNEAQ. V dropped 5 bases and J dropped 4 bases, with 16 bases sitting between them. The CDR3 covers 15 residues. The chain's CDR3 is CASSPSWGSSDTQYF. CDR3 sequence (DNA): TGTGCCAGCAGCCCAAGTTGGGGAAGCTCAGATACGCAGTATTTT.

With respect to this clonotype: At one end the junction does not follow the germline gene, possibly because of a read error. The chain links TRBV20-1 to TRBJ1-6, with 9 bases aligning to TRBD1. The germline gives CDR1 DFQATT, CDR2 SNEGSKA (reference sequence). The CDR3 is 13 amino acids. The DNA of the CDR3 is TGCGGTGCCGGGACAGGGAGGGATTCACCCCTCCACTTT. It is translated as CGAGTGRDSPLHF.

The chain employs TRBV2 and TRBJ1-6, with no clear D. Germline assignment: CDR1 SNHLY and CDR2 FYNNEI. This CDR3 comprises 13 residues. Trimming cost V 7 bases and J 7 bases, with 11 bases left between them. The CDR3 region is CASNGPGNSPLHF. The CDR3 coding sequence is TGTGCCAGCAATGGACCTGGGAATTCACCCCTCCACTTT. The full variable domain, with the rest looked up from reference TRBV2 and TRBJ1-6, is EPEVTQTPSHQVTQMGQEVILRCVPISNHLYFYWYRQILGQKVEFLVSFYNNEISEKSEIFDDQFSVERPDGSNFTLKIRSTKLEDSAMYFCASNGPGNSPLHFGNGTRLTVT.

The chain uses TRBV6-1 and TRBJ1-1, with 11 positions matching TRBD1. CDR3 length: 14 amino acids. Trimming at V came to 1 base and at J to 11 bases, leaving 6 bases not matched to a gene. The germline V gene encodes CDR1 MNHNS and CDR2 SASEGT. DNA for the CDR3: TGTGCCAGCAGTGAAGTAGGACAGGGGGCCGGGGCTTTCTTT. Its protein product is CASSEVGQGAGAFF.

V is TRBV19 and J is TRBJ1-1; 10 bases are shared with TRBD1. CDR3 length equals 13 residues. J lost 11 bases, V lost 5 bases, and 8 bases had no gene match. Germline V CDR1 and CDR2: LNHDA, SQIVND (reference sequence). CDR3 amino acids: CASSPRDRGSAFF. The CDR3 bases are TGTGCCAGTAGTCCGCGGGACAGGGGTTCGGCTTTCTTT.

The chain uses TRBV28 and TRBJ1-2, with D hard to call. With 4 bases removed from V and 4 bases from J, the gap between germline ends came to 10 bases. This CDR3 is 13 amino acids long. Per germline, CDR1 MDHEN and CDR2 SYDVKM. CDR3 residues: CASSSGIIYGYTF. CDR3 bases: TGTGCCAGCAGTTCCGGGATAATCTATGGCTACACCTTC.

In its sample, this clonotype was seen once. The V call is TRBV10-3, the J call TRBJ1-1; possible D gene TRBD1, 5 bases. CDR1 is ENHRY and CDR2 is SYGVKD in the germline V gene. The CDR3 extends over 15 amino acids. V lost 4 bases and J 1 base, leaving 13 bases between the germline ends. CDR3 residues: CAISGRGEGNTEAFF. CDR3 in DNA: TGTGCCATCAGTGGGAGGGGCGAAGGGAACACTGAAGCTTTCTTT.

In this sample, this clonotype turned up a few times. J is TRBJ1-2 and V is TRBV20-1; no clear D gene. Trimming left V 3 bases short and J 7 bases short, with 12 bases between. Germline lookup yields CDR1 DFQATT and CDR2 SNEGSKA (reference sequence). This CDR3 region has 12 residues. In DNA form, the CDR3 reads TGCAGTGCTAGTATCGGGAAAGGTGGCTACACCTTC. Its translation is CSASIGKGGYTF.

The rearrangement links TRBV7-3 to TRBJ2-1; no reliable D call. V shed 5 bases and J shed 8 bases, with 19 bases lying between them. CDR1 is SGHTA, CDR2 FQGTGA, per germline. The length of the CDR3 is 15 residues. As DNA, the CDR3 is TGTGCCAGCAGCCACAGACCATCCCTGGACGATGAGCAGTTCTTC. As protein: CASSHRPSLDDEQFF.

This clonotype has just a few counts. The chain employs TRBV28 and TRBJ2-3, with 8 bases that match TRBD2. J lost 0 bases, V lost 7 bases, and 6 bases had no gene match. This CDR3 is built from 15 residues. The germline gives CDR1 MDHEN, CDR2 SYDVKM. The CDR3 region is CASIIGGASTDTQYF. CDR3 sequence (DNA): TGTGCCAGCATAATCGGGGGGGCCAGCACAGATACGCAGTATTTT. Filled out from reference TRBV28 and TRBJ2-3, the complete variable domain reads DVKVTQSSRYLVKRTGEKVFLECVQDMDHENMFWYRQDPGLGLRLIYFSYDVKMKEKGDIPEGYSVSREKKERFSLILESASTNQTSMYLCASIIGGASTDTQYFGPGTRLTVL.

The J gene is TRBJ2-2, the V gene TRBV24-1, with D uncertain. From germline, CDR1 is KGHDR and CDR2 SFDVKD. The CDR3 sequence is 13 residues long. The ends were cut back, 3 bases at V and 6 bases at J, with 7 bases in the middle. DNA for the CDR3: TGTGCCACCAGTGATGAGGTTGCCGGGGAGCTGTTTTTT. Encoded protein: CATSDEVAGELFF.

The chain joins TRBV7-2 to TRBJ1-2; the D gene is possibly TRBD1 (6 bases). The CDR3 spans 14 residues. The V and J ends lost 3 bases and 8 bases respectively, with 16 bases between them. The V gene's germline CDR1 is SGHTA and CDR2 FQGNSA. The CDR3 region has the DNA TGTGCCAGCAGCTTGGGAACAGGGACAAAAGGCTACACCTTC. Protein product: CASSLGTGTKGYTF.

In nucleotides, the CDR3 is TGTGCCAGCAGCTTAGTCCGGGACAGGGGCTACGAGCAGTACTTC. Its translation is CASSLVRDRGYEQYF. The V call is TRBV11-1, the J call TRBJ2-7; TRBD1 matches at 10 bases. Trimming took 1 base from V and 3 from J; bases not matched to a gene: 3. Per the germline V gene, CDR1 is SGHAT and CDR2 is FQDESV (reference sequence). CDR3 size: 15 residues.

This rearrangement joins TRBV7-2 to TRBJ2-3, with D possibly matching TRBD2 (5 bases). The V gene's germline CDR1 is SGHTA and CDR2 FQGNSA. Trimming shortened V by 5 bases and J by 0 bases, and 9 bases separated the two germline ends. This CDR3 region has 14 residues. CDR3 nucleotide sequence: TGTGCCAGCAGCCCTGGACTTAGCACAGATACGCAGTATTTT. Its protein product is CASSPGLSTDTQYF.

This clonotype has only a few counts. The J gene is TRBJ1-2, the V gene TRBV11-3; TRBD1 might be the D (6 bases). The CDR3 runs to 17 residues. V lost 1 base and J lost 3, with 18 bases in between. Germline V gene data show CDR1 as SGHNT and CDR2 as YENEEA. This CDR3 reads CASSLGPGSQGYYGYTF. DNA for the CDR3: TGTGCCAGCAGCTTAGGTCCAGGGTCACAGGGCTACTATGGCTACACCTTC.

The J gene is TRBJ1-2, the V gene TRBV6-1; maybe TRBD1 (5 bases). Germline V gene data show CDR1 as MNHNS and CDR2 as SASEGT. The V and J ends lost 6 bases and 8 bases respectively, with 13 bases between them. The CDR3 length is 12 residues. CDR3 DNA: TGTGCCAGCAGACAACAGGCGGGCGGCTACACCTTC. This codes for CASRQQAGGYTF.

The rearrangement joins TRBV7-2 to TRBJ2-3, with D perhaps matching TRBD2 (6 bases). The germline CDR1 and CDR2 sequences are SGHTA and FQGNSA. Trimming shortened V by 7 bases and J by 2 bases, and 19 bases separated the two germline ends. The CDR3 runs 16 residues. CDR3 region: CASTNDGGTPTDTQYF. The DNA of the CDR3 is TGTGCCAGCACTAACGACGGCGGGACCCCCACAGATACGCAGTATTTT.

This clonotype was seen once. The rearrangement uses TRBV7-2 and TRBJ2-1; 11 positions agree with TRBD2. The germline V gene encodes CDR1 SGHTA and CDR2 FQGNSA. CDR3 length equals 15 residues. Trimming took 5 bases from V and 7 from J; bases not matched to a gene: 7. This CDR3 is CASSVVAGGRNEQFF. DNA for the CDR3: TGTGCCAGCAGCGTAGTAGCGGGGGGGCGGAATGAGCAGTTCTTC.

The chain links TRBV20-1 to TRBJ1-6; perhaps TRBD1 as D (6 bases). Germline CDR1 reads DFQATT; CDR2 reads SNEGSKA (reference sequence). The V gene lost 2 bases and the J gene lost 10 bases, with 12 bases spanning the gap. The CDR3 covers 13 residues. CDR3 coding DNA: TGCAGTGCTAGACCAGGGGCGGGATCACCCCTCCACTTT. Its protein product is CSARPGAGSPLHF.

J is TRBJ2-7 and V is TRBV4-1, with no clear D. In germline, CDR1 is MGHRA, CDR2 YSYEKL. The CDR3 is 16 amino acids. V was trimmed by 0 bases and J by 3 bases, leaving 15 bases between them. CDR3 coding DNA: TGCGCCAGCAGCCAAGATGGCCAGGTGGGTGGCTACGAGCAGTACTTC. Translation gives CASSQDGQVGGYEQYF.

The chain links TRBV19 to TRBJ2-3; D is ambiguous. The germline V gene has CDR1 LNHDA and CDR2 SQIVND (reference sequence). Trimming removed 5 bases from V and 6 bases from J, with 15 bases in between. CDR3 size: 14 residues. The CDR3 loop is CASSSTDVRDTQYF. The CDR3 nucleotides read TGTGCCAGTAGTTCCACGGATGTTCGCGATACGCAGTATTTT.

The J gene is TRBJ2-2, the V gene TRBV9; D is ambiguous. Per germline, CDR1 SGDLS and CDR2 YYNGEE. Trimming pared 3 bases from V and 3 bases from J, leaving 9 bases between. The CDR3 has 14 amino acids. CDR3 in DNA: TGTGCCAGCAGCGACACAGCGTACACCGGGGAGCTGTTTTTT. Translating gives CASSDTAYTGELFF.

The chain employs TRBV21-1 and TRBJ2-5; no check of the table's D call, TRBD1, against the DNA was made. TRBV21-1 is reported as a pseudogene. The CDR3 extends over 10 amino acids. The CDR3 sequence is CADGKETQYF. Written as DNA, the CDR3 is TGCGCCGACGGGAAAGAGACCCAGTACTTC.

For the CDR3, the DNA is TGTGCCGGGGGACAGTTCTATGGCTACACCTTC. It specifies CAGGQFYGYTF. This chain uses TRBV30 with TRBJ1-2; 7 nucleotides match TRBD1. The CDR3 has 11 residues. The junction had 4 bases not matched to a gene; V was cut back by 8 bases and J by 4 bases. Germline assignment: CDR1 GTSNPN and CDR2 SVGIG (reference sequence).